Listed below are T cell receptor beta chains from one sample, sequenced in a study of shared clonotypes between healthy human individuals. Profiling relied on immunoSEQ multiplex PCR, and the TCRdb table lists in-frame clones only, not all of them. The table includes more than 2 million clones, approximately 94% detected once. The sample consisted of naive CD8+ T cells sorted from blood. These receptors were obtained from a man in his late teens or twenties in good health. CDR3s include the opening cysteine and the closing phenylalanine or tryptophan. D genes are given only for firm matches. Clone size is given for some rows only: seen once, a few or many times, or a class if the clone is expanded.

v_call	d_call	clone_size	j_call	cdr3_aa	cdr3_nt
TRBV2	TRBD1	-	TRBJ1-6	CASRGSGQEEYNSPLHF	TGTGCCAGCAGGGGGAGCGGACAGGAAGAATATAATTCACCCCTCCACTTT
TRBV6-1	TRBD2	-	TRBJ2-1	CASSAGLANFRSSYNEQFF	TGTGCCAGCAGTGCTGGACTAGCCAACTTTAGGAGCTCCTACAATGAGCAGTTCTTC
TRBV9	-	-	TRBJ2-6	CASSVVGHLSGANVLTF	TGTGCCAGCAGCGTAGTGGGACACCTCTCTGGGGCCAACGTCCTGACTTTC
TRBV13	-	once	TRBJ2-7	CASSLGGGSYEQYF	TGTGCCAGCAGCTTAGGAGGGGGATCCTACGAGCAGTACTTC
TRBV7-8	-	-	TRBJ2-1	CASSGRSGWDEQFF	TGTGCCAGCAGCGGGCGGAGCGGTTGGGATGAGCAGTTCTTC
TRBV7-2	TRBD2	-	TRBJ2-5	CASSLASGHQETQYF	TGTGCCAGCAGCTTAGCTAGCGGGCATCAAGAGACCCAGTACTTC
TRBV9	-	-	TRBJ1-2	CASSAIQGFNYGYTF	TGTGCCAGCAGCGCGATACAGGGTTTCAACTATGGCTACACCTTC
TRBV7-9	TRBD1	-	TRBJ2-5	CASSLLTGGVWGETQYF	TGTGCCAGCAGCTTACTGACAGGGGGCGTTTGGGGAGAGACCCAGTACTTC
TRBV6-6	-	-	TRBJ2-3	CASSLLTVSADTQYF	TGTGCCAGCAGTCTCCTGACGGTCAGCGCAGATACGCAGTATTTT
TRBV30	-	-	TRBJ1-1	CAWTEDTEAFF	TGTGCCTGGACCGAGGACACTGAAGCTTTCTTT
TRBV5-6	-	-	TRBJ2-5	CASSFSRGETQYF	TGTGCCAGCAGCTTTTCGAGGGGAGAGACCCAGTACTTC
TRBV19	-	-	TRBJ2-1	CASTPTAEGYNEQFF	TGTGCCAGTACCCCGACAGCGGAGGGGTACAATGAGCAGTTCTTC
TRBV7-9	-	once	TRBJ1-6	CASSLEAAGSYNSPLHF	TGTGCCAGCAGCTTAGAGGCAGCGGGCTCCTATAATTCACCCCTCCACTTT
TRBV7-8	TRBD1	-	TRBJ1-2	CASSPDRGFGGYTF	TGTGCCAGCAGCCCAGACAGGGGTTTCGGCGGCTACACCTTC
TRBV6-1	TRBD1	-	TRBJ2-2	CASSDGTGRRGELFF	TGTGCCAGCAGTGACGGGACAGGGAGAAGGGGGGAGCTGTTTTTT
TRBV5-6	-	-	TRBJ1-2	CASSLTRGGTIDGYTF	TGTGCCAGCAGCTTAACGCGCGGGGGTACAATAGATGGCTACACCTTC
TRBV9	-	-	TRBJ1-2	CASSSERREPKSDYGYTF	TGTGCCAGCAGCTCCGAGAGACGGGAGCCGAAGTCGGACTATGGCTACACCTTC
TRBV5-1	-	-	TRBJ2-7	CASSFAGVGYEQYF	TGCGCCAGCAGCTTTGCCGGGGTCGGCTACGAGCAGTACTTC
TRBV4-3	TRBD2	-	TRBJ2-2	CASSQVRVGLGDTGELFF	TGCGCCAGCAGCCAAGTTAGGGTGGGACTAGGAGACACCGGGGAGCTGTTTTTT
TRBV28	-	-	TRBJ2-1	CASTSGDSYNEQFF	TGTGCCAGCACGAGTGGGGACTCCTACAATGAGCAGTTCTTC
TRBV7-2	-	-	TRBJ1-5	CASSPEPRVPQHF	TGTGCCAGCAGCCCTGAGCCGAGGGTGCCCCAGCATTTT
TRBV11-2	-	-	TRBJ2-1	CASSFWGSPPQNEQFF	TGTGCCAGCAGCTTTTGGGGTAGCCCTCCCCAAAATGAGCAGTTCTTC
TRBV7-9	-	-	TRBJ1-1	CASSLAQGLSTEAFF	TGTGCCAGCAGCTTAGCTCAGGGGTTGAGCACTGAAGCTTTCTTT
TRBV5-1	-	-	TRBJ2-7	CASSQDNYRIEQYF	TGCGCCAGCAGCCAGGATAACTACAGGATTGAGCAGTACTTC
TRBV7-2	TRBD2	-	TRBJ2-7	CASSLGLAGVYEQYF	TGTGCCAGCAGCCTGGGACTAGCGGGGGTCTACGAGCAGTACTTC
TRBV7-9	-	-	TRBJ1-5	CASSLVGAQPQHF	TGTGCCAGCAGCTTAGTAGGGGCCCAGCCCCAGCATTTT
TRBV7-7	TRBD1	-	TRBJ2-5	CASSPRDSPRETQYF	TGTGCTAGCAGCCCCCGGGACAGCCCTCGGGAGACCCAGTACTTC
TRBV5-6	-	-	TRBJ2-3	CASSLEGLTYTDTQYF	TGTGCCAGCAGCTTGGAAGGACTAACCTACACAGATACGCAGTATTTT
TRBV28	TRBD2	-	TRBJ2-1	CASGLAGADEQFF	TGTGCATCAGGGCTAGCGGGGGCGGATGAGCAGTTCTTC
TRBV5-1	TRBD1	-	TRBJ2-7	CASSFETGSPYEQYF	TGCGCCAGCAGCTTCGAGACAGGGTCCCCCTACGAGCAGTACTTC
TRBV4-3	-	once	TRBJ2-3	CASSSRAFGTDTQYF	TGCGCCAGCAGCTCCAGGGCTTTTGGAACAGATACGCAGTATTTT
TRBV11-2	-	-	TRBJ2-7	CASSSGAAEFYEQYF	TGTGCCAGCAGCTCCGGCGCAGCGGAGTTCTACGAGCAGTACTTC
TRBV19	-	-	TRBJ2-5	CASGGRDYLQETQYF	TGTGCCAGTGGGGGCCGGGACTACCTCCAAGAGACCCAGTACTTC
TRBV4-3	TRBD2	-	TRBJ2-3	CASSQELAGAADTQYF	TGCGCCAGCAGCCAAGAACTGGCGGGAGCGGCAGATACGCAGTATTTT
TRBV10-3	-	once	TRBJ1-2	CASRPGEEEGYTF	TGTGCAAGCCGGCCTGGGGAAGAGGAGGGCTACACCTTC
TRBV27	-	-	TRBJ2-7	CASSLSLPYEQYF	TGTGCCAGCAGTTTATCGTTGCCCTACGAGCAGTACTTC
TRBV7-6	TRBD2	once	TRBJ2-1	CASSLSPAGNLYNEQFF	TGTGCCAGCAGCTTATCTCCAGCGGGGAACCTTTACAATGAGCAGTTCTTC
TRBV5-3	-	once	TRBJ2-4	CARSTQGGVDREAKNIQYF	TGTGCCAGAAGCACCCAAGGGGGGGTAGACAGGGAAGCGAAAAACATTCAGTACTTC
TRBV5-1	-	-	TRBJ2-7	CASTPWSGTYEQYF	TGCGCCAGCACCCCTTGGTCGGGGACCTACGAGCAGTACTTC
TRBV28	-	-	TRBJ1-5	CASSLSEYSNQPQHF	TGTGCCAGCAGTTTATCAGAGTATAGCAATCAGCCCCAGCATTTT
TRBV2	-	-	TRBJ2-1	CASKFREAKDNEQFF	TGTGCCAGCAAATTTAGGGAAGCTAAGGACAATGAGCAGTTCTTC
TRBV28	-	few	TRBJ1-1	CASSPGNTEAFF	TGTGCCAGCAGTCCGGGGAACACTGAAGCTTTCTTT
TRBV13	-	many	TRBJ1-6	CASRVRGGHNSPLHF	TGTGCCAGCAGAGTTAGAGGGGGTCACAATTCACCCCTCCACTTT
TRBV27	TRBD1	-	TRBJ2-7	CASSFLTGTGIHEQYF	TGTGCCAGCAGTTTCTTAACCGGGACAGGGATCCACGAGCAGTACTTC
TRBV7-9	TRBD1	-	TRBJ2-7	CASSPGTGDWKYF	TGTGCCAGCAGCCCCGGGACAGGGGATTGGAAGTACTTC
TRBV6-5	-	-	TRBJ1-2	CASSYTPGDYGYTF	TGTGCCAGCAGTTACACCCCGGGCGACTATGGCTACACCTTC
TRBV9	TRBD1	-	TRBJ1-1	CASSPGGTSAEAFF	TGTGCCAGCAGCCCAGGGGGGACATCGGCTGAAGCTTTCTTT
TRBV19	-	once	TRBJ2-7	CASSMGPGNEQYF	TGTGCCAGTAGTATGGGCCCGGGGAACGAGCAGTACTTC
TRBV2	-	-	TRBJ1-4	CASSEAPWAGDEKLFF	TGTGCCAGCAGTGAAGCCCCTTGGGCGGGGGATGAAAAACTGTTTTTT
TRBV7-9	-	once	TRBJ2-7	CASSLKGLYEQYF	TGTGCCAGCAGCTTGAAGGGTCTCTACGAGCAGTACTTC
TRBV7-9	TRBD1	-	TRBJ2-5	CASTPPHRGQETQYF	TGTGCCAGCACTCCCCCCCACAGGGGCCAAGAGACCCAGTACTTC
TRBV28	-	-	TRBJ2-7	CASSLWDSSYEQYF	TGTGCCAGCAGTTTATGGGACAGCTCCTACGAGCAGTACTTC
TRBV4-3	-	-	TRBJ2-7	CASSQGRGGYEQYF	TGCGCCAGCAGCCAGGGCAGGGGGGGCTACGAGCAGTACTTC
TRBV7-9	-	-	TRBJ1-5	CASSRIQGNQPQHF	TGTGCCAGCAGCCGTATACAGGGTAATCAGCCCCAGCATTTT
TRBV7-9	TRBD2	-	TRBJ2-7	CASSLAGTIYEQYF	TGTGCCAGCAGCCTAGCCGGGACTATCTACGAGCAGTACTTC